One sample yielded the 18 T cell receptor beta chains listed below, sequenced in a study of STAT3 mutations in large granular lymphocyte leukemia. TCRdb keeps only in-frame clones here, not all; method: immunoSEQ multiplex PCR. The repertoire holds roughly 12,000 clones, 85% seen once, with 86% in the top ten. Notes on the study in general: In T-cell large granular lymphocyte leukemia, about half of patients showed multiple immunodominant subclonotypes.

Their recognized antigens are unknown. The specimen was peripheral blood mononuclear cells. Every receptor here comes from a man at least 80 years old with T-cell large granular lymphocyte leukemia. Some clones in this sample may be carry-over from other donors' samples.

The chain recombines TRBV11-2 with TRBJ1-2; D call uncertain. V was pared by 4 bases and J by 4 bases, with 13 bases between. Germline values: CDR1 SGHAT, CDR2 FQNNGV. The CDR3 has 14 amino acids. The chain's CDR3 is CASSSAGRSYGYTF. CDR3 DNA: TGTGCCAGCAGCTCCGCTGGAAGAAGCTATGGCTACACCTTC.

The chain combines TRBV6-5 with TRBJ1-2; D not certain. The CDR3 loop spans 14 amino acids. Germline V lookup: CDR1 MNHEY, CDR2 SVGAGI. The V end lost 0 bases, the J end lost 1 base, and 6 bases lay between the germline ends. The CDR3 loop is CASSYSAGNYGYTF. The CDR3 DNA is TGTGCCAGCAGTTACTCGGCAGGTAACTATGGCTACACCTTC.

V gene TRBV5-1 combines with J gene TRBJ1-2; D not resolved. Between the trimmed V and J ends, which lost 2 bases and 6 bases, there was a span of 14 bases. CDR1 and CDR2 (germline): SGHRS, YFSETQ. The CDR3 sequence is 14 residues long. This chain's CDR3 is CASSFSAGQDGYTF. CDR3 sequence (DNA): TGCGCCAGCAGCTTCTCGGCCGGCCAGGATGGCTACACCTTC.

The V call is TRBV29-1, the J call TRBJ1-5, with D perhaps matching TRBD1 (5 bases). The CDR3 consists of 13 residues. Trimming removed 6 bases at V and 4 bases at J, with 13 bases between. Germline CDR1 and CDR2: SQVTM and ANQGSEA. The CDR3 region is CSVSAGRNQPQHF. The DNA of the CDR3 is TGCAGCGTCTCAGCGGGGCGGAATCAGCCCCAGCATTTT.

This clone appeared a single time. For the CDR3, the DNA is TGTGCCAGCTCACCACAGGCTTTTGACGAGCAGTACTTC. Translating gives CASSPQAFDEQYF. The chain employs TRBV18 and TRBJ2-7; D remains ambiguous. This CDR3 is 13 amino acids long. Germline CDR1 KGHSH, CDR2 LQKENI. The V end was cut by 1 base, the J end by 5 bases, with 9 bases between.

The rearrangement uses TRBV7-9 and TRBJ2-5; 14 nucleotides agree with TRBD2. Trimming cost V 4 bases and J 5 bases; bases outside gene matches: 6. In germline, CDR1 is SEHNR, CDR2 FQNEAQ (reference sequence). This CDR3 is built from 16 residues. CDR3 in amino acids: CASSSGLAGGRETQYF. DNA for the CDR3: TGTGCCAGCAGCTCAGGACTAGCGGGGGGCAGGGAGACCCAGTACTTC.

The chain carries TRBV19 and TRBJ1-4; D unresolved. The CDR3 contains 15 residues. From germline, CDR1 is LNHDA and CDR2 SQIVND (reference sequence). Trimming took 3 bases from V and 0 from J, leaving 8 bases between them. In DNA, the CDR3 is TGTGCCAGTAGTATTTGGAGGCCAACTAATGAAAAACTGTTTTTT. Protein: CASSIWRPTNEKLFF.

J is TRBJ1-6 and V is TRBV7-2; possible D gene TRBD1, 6 bases. Germline CDR1 is SGHTA and CDR2 is FQGNSA. The CDR3 is made up of 14 amino acids. The ends were cut back, 3 bases at V and 7 bases at J, with 10 bases in the middle. Written as DNA, the CDR3 is TGTGCCAGCAGCTTGAGTCAGGGGAATTCACCCCTCCACTTT. The encoded protein is CASSLSQGNSPLHF.

This chain connects TRBV5-1 to TRBJ1-6; possible D gene TRBD1, 6 bases. The CDR3 covers 19 residues. The germline gives CDR1 SGHRS, CDR2 YFSETQ. V was trimmed by 0 bases and J by 0 bases, leaving 16 bases between them. The CDR3 DNA reads TGCGCCAGCAGCTTGGGGGGCAGGGGAACTCGCTCCTATAATTCACCCCTCCACTTT. Protein: CASSLGGRGTRSYNSPLHF.

J is TRBJ2-7 and V is TRBV30; 7 bases are a match to TRBD1. J gave up 2 bases and V 2 bases, and 0 bases lay outside the gene matches. The CDR3 sequence is 12 residues long. Germline CDR1 GTSNPN, CDR2 SVGIG (reference sequence). The CDR3 spells CAWSQGAYEQYF. The CDR3 nucleotides read TGTGCCTGGAGTCAGGGGGCCTACGAGCAGTACTTC. Supplemented by reference TRBV30 and TRBJ2-7, the full variable domain reads SQTIHQWPATLVQPVGSPLSLECTVEGTSNPNLYWYRQAAGRGLQLLFYSVGIGQISSEVPQNLSASRPQDRQFILSSKKLLLSDSGFYLCAWSQGAYEQYFGPGTRLTVT.

The chain has TRBV7-3 and TRBJ2-1, with TRBD1 identical over 7 bases. CDR3 length: 17 amino acids. V lost 2 bases and J lost 4; bases outside the gene matches: 11. In germline, CDR1 is SGHTA, CDR2 FQGTGA. CDR3 DNA sequence: TGTGCCAGCAGCTTACGCCCCCCGGGACAGCTTTACAATGAGCAGTTCTTC. Translated: CASSLRPPGQLYNEQFF. Variable domain in full (rest from reference TRBV7-3 and TRBJ2-1): GAGVSQTPSNKVTEKGKYVELRCDPISGHTALYWYRQSLGQGPEFLIYFQGTGAADDSGLPNDRFFAVRPEGSVSTLKIQRTERGDSAVYLCASSLRPPGQLYNEQFFGPGTRLTVL.

J is TRBJ1-2 and V is TRBV30; D perhaps matches TRBD1 (5 bases). The germline gives CDR1 GTSNPN, CDR2 SVGIG (reference sequence). The CDR3 length is 14 residues. The V gene lost 1 base and the J gene lost 4 bases, with 13 bases spanning the gap. The CDR3 DNA follows: TGTGCCTGGAGTGCAGGGTTACGTGGCTATGGCTACACCTTC. This translates into CAWSAGLRGYGYTF. The whole variable domain, remainder taken from reference TRBV30 and TRBJ1-2, is SQTIHQWPATLVQPVGSPLSLECTVEGTSNPNLYWYRQAAGRGLQLLFYSVGIGQISSEVPQNLSASRPQDRQFILSSKKLLLSDSGFYLCAWSAGLRGYGYTFGSGTRLTVV.

This chain links TRBV6-6 with TRBJ2-7; D may be TRBD2 (7 bases). The CDR3 length is 16 residues. Germline V gene data show CDR1 as MNHNY and CDR2 as SVGAGI (reference sequence). With 4 bases removed from V and 3 bases from J, the gap between germline ends came to 19 bases. The CDR3 DNA follows: TGTGCCAGCAGTTCCATAAAAGGGGGGGTTAACTACGAGCAGTACTTC. Protein: CASSSIKGGVNYEQYF.

V gene TRBV27 combines with J gene TRBJ1-6, with 7 bases aligning to TRBD1. Per the germline V gene, CDR1 is MNHEY and CDR2 is SMNVEV (reference sequence). This CDR3 is 19 amino acids long. The junction had 14 bases not matched to a gene; V was cut back by 6 bases and J by 0 bases. As DNA, the CDR3 is TGTGCCAGCAGCCAGCGCGGGACAGCGTCGAGCTCCTATAATTCACCCCTCCACTTT. Amino acid sequence: CASSQRGTASSSYNSPLHF.

This chain joins TRBV19 and TRBJ2-2; D ambiguous. This CDR3 region has 12 residues. Germline V gives CDR1 LNHDA, CDR2 SQIVND (reference sequence). Trimming pared 7 bases from V and 4 bases from J, leaving 7 bases between. CDR3 protein: CASKVATGELFF. CDR3 coding DNA: TGTGCCAGTAAGGTGGCCACCGGGGAGCTGTTTTTT. Supplemented by reference TRBV19 and TRBJ2-2, the full variable domain reads DGGITQSPKYLFRKEGQNVTLSCEQNLNHDAMYWYRQDPGQGLRLIYYSQIVNDFQKGDIAEGYSVSREKKESFPLTVTSAQKNPTAFYLCASKVATGELFFGEGSRLTVL.

The chain employs TRBV18 and TRBJ2-2; D perhaps matches TRBD1 (6 bases). The CDR3 is 18 residues long. Trimming cost V 6 bases and J 5 bases, with 25 bases left between them. Germline assignment: CDR1 KGHSH and CDR2 LQKENI. CDR3 region: CASSRQEPSGHRTGELFF. The CDR3 DNA is TGTGCCAGCTCTCGACAGGAACCATCGGGCCACCGTACCGGGGAGCTGTTTTTT.

This clone is medium-sized (0.01 to 0.1%). Here the CDR3 reads CASSLEPALGYTF. The CDR3 region has the DNA TGTGCCAGCAGCTTGGAGCCAGCCCTAGGCTACACCTTC. V usage is TRBV5-5 and J usage is TRBJ1-2; the D is unclear. V lost 0 bases and J 8 bases, leaving 11 bases between the germline ends. The CDR3 sequence is 13 residues long. CDR1 is SGHKS, CDR2 YYEKEE, per germline (reference sequence).

This clone has more than one count but fewer than ten. The rearrangement links TRBV29-1 to TRBJ1-2, with D unresolved. V dropped 0 bases and J dropped 4 bases, with 15 bases sitting between them. This CDR3 contains 15 residues. The germline gives CDR1 SQVTM, CDR2 ANQGSEA. CDR3 region: CSVEEHRNGGYGYTF. In DNA, the CDR3 is TGCAGCGTTGAAGAACACCGCAACGGAGGCTATGGCTACACCTTC.